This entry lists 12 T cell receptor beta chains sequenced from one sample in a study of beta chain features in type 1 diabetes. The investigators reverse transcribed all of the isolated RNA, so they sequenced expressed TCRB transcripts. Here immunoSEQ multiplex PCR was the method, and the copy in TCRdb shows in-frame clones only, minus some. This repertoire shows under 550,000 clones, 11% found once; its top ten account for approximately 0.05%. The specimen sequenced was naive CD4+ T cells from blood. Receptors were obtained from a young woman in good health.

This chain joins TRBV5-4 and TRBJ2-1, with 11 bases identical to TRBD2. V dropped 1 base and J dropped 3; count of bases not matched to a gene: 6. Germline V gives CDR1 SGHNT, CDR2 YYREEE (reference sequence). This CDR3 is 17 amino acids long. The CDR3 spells CASSLTKLAGGYNEQFF. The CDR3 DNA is TGTGCCAGCAGCTTGACCAAGCTAGCGGGAGGCTACAATGAGCAGTTCTTC.

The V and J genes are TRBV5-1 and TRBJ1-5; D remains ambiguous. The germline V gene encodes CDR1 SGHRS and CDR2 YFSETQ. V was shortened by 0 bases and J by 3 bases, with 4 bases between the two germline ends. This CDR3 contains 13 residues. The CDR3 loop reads CASSLEANQPQHF. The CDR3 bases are TGCGCCAGCAGCTTGGAGGCCAATCAGCCCCAGCATTTT.

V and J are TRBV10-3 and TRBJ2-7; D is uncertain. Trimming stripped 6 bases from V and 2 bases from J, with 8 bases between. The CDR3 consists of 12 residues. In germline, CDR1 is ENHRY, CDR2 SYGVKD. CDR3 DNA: TGTGCCATCAGGGGTCAGACCTACGAGCAGTACTTC. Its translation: CAIRGQTYEQYF.

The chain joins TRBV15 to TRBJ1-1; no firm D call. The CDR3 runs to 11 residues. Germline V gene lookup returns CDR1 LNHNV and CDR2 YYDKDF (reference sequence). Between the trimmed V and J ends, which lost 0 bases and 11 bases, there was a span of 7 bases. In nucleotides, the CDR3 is TGTGCCACCAGCAGAGATTCTAGGGCTTTCTTT. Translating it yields CATSRDSRAFF.

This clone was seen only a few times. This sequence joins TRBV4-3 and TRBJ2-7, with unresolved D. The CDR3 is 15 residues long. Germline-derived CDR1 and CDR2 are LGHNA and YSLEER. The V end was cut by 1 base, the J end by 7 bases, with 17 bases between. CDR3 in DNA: TGCGCCAGCAGCCAAGTAATCTTGGGCTACGAGGAGCAGTACTTC. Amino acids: CASSQVILGYEEQYF.

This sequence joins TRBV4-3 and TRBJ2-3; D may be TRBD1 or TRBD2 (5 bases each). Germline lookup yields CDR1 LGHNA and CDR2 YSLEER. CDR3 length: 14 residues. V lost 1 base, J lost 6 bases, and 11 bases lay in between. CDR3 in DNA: TGCGCCAGCAGCCAAGCGGGGCTAGGGGATACGCAGTATTTT. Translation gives CASSQAGLGDTQYF.

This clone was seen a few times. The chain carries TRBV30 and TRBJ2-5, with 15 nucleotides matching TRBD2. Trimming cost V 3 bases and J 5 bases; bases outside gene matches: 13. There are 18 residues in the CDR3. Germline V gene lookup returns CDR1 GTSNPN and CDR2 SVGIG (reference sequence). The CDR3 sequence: CAWSRIRTSGRASETQYF. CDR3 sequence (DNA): TGTGCCTGGAGCCGAATCCGGACTAGCGGGAGGGCCTCCGAGACCCAGTACTTC. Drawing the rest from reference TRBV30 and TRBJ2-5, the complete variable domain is SQTIHQWPATLVQPVGSPLSLECTVEGTSNPNLYWYRQAAGRGLQLLFYSVGIGQISSEVPQNLSASRPQDRQFILSSKKLLLSDSGFYLCAWSRIRTSGRASETQYFGPGTRLLVL.

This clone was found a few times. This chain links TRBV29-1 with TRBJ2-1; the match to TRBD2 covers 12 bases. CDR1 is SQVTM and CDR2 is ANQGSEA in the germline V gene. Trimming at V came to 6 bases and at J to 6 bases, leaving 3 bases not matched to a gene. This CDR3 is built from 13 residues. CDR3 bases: TGCAGCGTCGGGACTAGCGGGCCCAATGAGCAGTTCTTC. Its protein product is CSVGTSGPNEQFF.

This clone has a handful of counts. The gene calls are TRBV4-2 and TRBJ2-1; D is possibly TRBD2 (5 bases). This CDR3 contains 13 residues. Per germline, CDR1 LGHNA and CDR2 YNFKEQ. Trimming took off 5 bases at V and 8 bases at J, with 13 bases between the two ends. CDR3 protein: CASSYGDGYEQFF. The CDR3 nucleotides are TGTGCCAGCAGCTACGGGGATGGCTATGAGCAGTTCTTC.

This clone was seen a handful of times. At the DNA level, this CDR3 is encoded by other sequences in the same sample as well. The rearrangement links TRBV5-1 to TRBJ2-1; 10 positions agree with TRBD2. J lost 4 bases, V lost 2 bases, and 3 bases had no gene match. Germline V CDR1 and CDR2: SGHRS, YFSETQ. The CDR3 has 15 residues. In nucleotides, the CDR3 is TGCGCCAGCAGCTTACTAGCGGGGATTTACAATGAGCAGTTCTTC. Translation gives CASSLLAGIYNEQFF.

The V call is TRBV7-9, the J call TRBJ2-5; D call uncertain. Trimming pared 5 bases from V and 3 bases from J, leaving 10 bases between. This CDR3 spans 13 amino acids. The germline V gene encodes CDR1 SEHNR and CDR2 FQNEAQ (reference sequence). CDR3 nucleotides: TGTGCCAGCAGCCCCTGGGCCAAAGAGACCCAGTACTTC. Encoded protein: CASSPWAKETQYF.

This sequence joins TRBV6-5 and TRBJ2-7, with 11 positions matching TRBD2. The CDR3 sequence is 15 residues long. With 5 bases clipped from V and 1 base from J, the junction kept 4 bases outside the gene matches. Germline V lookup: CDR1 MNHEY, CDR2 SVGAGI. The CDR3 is CASSPLAGGSYEQYF. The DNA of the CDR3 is TGTGCCAGCAGTCCGCTAGCGGGAGGATCCTACGAGCAGTACTTC.